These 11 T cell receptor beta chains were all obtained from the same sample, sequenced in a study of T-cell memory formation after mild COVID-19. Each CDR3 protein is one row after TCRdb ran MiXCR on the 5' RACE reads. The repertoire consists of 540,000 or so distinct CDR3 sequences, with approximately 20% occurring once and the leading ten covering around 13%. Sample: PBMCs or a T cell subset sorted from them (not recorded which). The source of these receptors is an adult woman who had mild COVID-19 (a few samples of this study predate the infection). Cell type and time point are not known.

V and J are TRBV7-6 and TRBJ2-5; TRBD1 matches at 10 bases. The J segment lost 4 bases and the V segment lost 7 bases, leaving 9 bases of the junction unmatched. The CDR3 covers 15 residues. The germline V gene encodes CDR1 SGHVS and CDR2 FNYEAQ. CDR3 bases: TGTGCCAGCATCCCGGACAGGGGGTCGCGAGAGACCCAGTACTTC. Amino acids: CASIPDRGSRETQYF.

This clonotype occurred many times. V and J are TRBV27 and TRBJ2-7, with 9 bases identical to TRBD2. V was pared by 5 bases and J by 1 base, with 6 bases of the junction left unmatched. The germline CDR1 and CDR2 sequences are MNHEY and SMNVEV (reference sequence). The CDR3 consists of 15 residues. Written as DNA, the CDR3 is TGTGCCAGCAGTCCAGAAGCGGGAGGATCCTACGAGCAGTACTTC. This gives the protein CASSPEAGGSYEQYF.

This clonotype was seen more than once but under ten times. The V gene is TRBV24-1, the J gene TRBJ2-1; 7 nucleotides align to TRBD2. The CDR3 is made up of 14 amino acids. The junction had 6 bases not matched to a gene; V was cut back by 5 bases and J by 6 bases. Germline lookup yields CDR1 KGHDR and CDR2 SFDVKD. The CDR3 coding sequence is TGTGCCACCAGTGGGGAGGGCAGGGCCAATGAGCAGTTCTTC. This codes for CATSGEGRANEQFF.

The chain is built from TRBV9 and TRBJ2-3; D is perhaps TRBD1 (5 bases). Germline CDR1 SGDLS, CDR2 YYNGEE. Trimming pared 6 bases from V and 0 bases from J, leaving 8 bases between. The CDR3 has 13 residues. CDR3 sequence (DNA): TGTGCCAGCAACTCAGGGAGCACAGATACGCAGTATTTT. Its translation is CASNSGSTDTQYF.

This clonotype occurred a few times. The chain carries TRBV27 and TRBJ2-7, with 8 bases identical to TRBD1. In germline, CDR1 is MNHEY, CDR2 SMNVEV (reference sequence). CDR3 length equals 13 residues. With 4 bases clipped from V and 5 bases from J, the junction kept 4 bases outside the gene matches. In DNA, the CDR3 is TGTGCCAGCAGTTCGGCAGGGGGCCACGAGCAGTACTTC. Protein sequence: CASSSAGGHEQYF.

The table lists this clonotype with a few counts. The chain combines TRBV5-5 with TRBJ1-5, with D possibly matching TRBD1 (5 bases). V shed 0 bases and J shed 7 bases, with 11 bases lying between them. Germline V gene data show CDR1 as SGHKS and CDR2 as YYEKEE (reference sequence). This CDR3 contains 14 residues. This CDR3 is CASSLVQGGQPQHF. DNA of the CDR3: TGTGCCAGCAGCTTGGTTCAGGGAGGGCAGCCCCAGCATTTT.

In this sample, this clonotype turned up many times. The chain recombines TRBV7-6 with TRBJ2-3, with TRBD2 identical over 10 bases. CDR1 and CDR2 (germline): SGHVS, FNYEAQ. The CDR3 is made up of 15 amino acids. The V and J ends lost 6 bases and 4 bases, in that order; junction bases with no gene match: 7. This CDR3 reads CASSRAGGQADTQYF. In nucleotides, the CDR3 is TGTGCCAGCAGTCGAGCGGGAGGGCAAGCAGATACGCAGTATTTT.

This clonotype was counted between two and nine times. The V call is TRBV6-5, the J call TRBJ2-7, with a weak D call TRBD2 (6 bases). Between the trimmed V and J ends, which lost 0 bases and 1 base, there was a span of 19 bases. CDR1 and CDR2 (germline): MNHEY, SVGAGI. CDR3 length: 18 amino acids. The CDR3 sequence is CASSYSSPGLPLSYEQYF. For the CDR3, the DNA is TGTGCCAGCAGTTACTCGAGTCCGGGACTCCCCCTTTCCTACGAGCAGTACTTC.

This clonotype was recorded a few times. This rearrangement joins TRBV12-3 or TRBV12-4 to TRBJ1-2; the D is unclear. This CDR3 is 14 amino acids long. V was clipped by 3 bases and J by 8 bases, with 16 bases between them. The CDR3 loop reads CASSFRFGSEGYTF. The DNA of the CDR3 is TGTGCCAGCAGTTTTCGCTTCGGTTCAGAAGGCTACACCTTC.

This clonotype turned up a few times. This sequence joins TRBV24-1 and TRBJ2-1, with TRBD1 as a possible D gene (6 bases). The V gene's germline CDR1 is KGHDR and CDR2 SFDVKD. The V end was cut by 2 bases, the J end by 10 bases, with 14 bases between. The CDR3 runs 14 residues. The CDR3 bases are TGTGCCACCAGTGATTCCTCCAGGGGAAAGGAGCAGTTCTTC. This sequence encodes CATSDSSRGKEQFF.

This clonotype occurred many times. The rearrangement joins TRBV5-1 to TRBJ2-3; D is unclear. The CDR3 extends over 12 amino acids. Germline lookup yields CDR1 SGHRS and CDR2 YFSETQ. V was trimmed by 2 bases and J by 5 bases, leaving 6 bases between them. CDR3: CASSLNQDTQYF. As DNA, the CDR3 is TGCGCCAGCAGCTTAAATCAAGATACGCAGTATTTT.